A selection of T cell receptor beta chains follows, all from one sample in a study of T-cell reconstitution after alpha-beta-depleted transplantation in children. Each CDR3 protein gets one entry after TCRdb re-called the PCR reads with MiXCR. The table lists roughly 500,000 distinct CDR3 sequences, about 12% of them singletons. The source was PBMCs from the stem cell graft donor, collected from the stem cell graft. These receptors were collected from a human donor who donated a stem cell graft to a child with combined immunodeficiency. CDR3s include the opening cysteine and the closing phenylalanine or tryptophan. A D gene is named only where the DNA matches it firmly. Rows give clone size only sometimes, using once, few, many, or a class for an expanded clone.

CDR3 protein: CASTEGTEEETQYF
CDR3 DNA: TGTGCCAGCACTGAGGGGACGGAAGAAGAGACCCAGTACTTC
V gene: TRBV11-3
clone size: NA
J gene: TRBJ2-5
D gene: NA

CDR3 protein: CASSDTDREPYGYTF
CDR3 DNA: TGTGCCAGCAGCGACACGGACAGGGAGCCATATGGCTACACCTTC
V gene: TRBV5-8
clone size: many
J gene: TRBJ1-2
D gene: TRBD1

CDR3 protein: CSARDMRGLGNQPQHF
CDR3 DNA: TGCAGTGCTAGAGATATGAGAGGGCTAGGGAATCAGCCCCAGCATTTT
V gene: TRBV20-1
clone size: medium-sized
J gene: TRBJ1-5
D gene: NA

CDR3 protein: CASSFPNRERELFF
CDR3 DNA: TGTGCCAGCAGCTTTCCCAACAGGGAACGGGAGCTGTTTTTT
V gene: TRBV5-5
clone size: NA
J gene: TRBJ2-2
D gene: NA

CDR3 protein: CSVEKGRGRQETQYF
CDR3 DNA: TGCAGCGTTGAAAAGGGCCGTGGGCGGCAAGAGACCCAGTACTTC
V gene: TRBV29-1
clone size: many
J gene: TRBJ2-5
D gene: NA

CDR3 protein: CSVETDKTYEQYF
CDR3 DNA: TGCAGCGTTGAGACAGATAAGACTTACGAGCAGTACTTC
V gene: TRBV29-1
clone size: NA
J gene: TRBJ2-7
D gene: NA

CDR3 protein: CASSRMGADTQYF
CDR3 DNA: TGTGCCAGCAGCCGGATGGGGGCAGATACGCAGTATTTT
V gene: TRBV12-3/TRBV12-4
clone size: NA
J gene: TRBJ2-3
D gene: NA

CDR3 protein: CSARTGLAGSETQYF
CDR3 DNA: TGCAGTGCTAGGACCGGACTAGCGGGAAGTGAGACCCAGTACTTC
V gene: TRBV20-1
clone size: few
J gene: TRBJ2-5
D gene: TRBD2

CDR3 protein: CASSYSGPLDTQYF
CDR3 DNA: TGTGCCAGCAGTTACAGCGGACCCCTAGATACGCAGTATTTT
V gene: TRBV6-2/TRBV6-3
clone size: many
J gene: TRBJ2-3
D gene: NA

CDR3 protein: CSARTIPGRKQTHDTQYF
CDR3 DNA: TGCAGTGCTAGAACCATCCCGGGGCGTAAGCAGACGCACGATACGCAGTATTTT
V gene: TRBV20-1
clone size: NA
J gene: TRBJ2-3
D gene: NA

CDR3 protein: CASSYVGGYTF
CDR3 DNA: TGTGCCAGCAGCTACGTGGGTGGCTACACCTTC
V gene: TRBV5-4
clone size: few
J gene: TRBJ1-2
D gene: NA

CDR3 protein: CATSDPDLINTGELFF
CDR3 DNA: TGTGCCACCAGTGATCCGGATCTTATCAACACCGGGGAGCTGTTTTTT
V gene: TRBV24-1
clone size: NA
J gene: TRBJ2-2
D gene: NA

CDR3 protein: CATTGDQGVGTQYF
CDR3 DNA: TGTGCCACCACAGGGGACCAGGGCGTCGGTACGCAGTATTTT
V gene: TRBV24-1
clone size: many
J gene: TRBJ2-3
D gene: NA

CDR3 protein: CASRRGLAGDNEQFF
CDR3 DNA: TGCGCCAGCAGACGCGGACTAGCGGGTGACAATGAGCAGTTCTTC
V gene: TRBV5-1
clone size: NA
J gene: TRBJ2-1
D gene: TRBD2

CDR3 protein: CATSPDNRAGSYEQYF
CDR3 DNA: TGTGCCACCAGCCCTGATAACCGAGCGGGATCCTACGAGCAGTACTTC
V gene: TRBV15
clone size: many
J gene: TRBJ2-7
D gene: TRBD2

CDR3 protein: CASSAGLVGTQYF
CDR3 DNA: TGTGCCAGCAGCGCGGGACTAGTCGGGACCCAGTACTTC
V gene: TRBV9
clone size: few
J gene: TRBJ2-5
D gene: TRBD2

CDR3 protein: CSASPSPHTGVEKLFF
CDR3 DNA: TGCAGTGCTAGTCCCTCGCCCCATACAGGGGTCGAAAAACTGTTTTTT
V gene: TRBV20-1
clone size: NA
J gene: TRBJ1-4
D gene: TRBD1

CDR3 protein: CASSQSVGGLADTQYF
CDR3 DNA: TGTGCCAGCAGCCAATCGGTAGGGGGCCTGGCAGATACGCAGTATTTT
V gene: TRBV4-2
clone size: many
J gene: TRBJ2-3
D gene: TRBD1

CDR3 protein: CATFDGTAYSNQPQHF
CDR3 DNA: TGTGCCACCTTCGATGGGACAGCATATAGCAATCAGCCCCAGCATTTT
V gene: TRBV10-3
clone size: few
J gene: TRBJ1-5
D gene: TRBD1

CDR3 protein: CSVEGGTSVSTDTQYF
CDR3 DNA: TGCAGCGTTGAAGGAGGGACTAGCGTCAGCACAGATACGCAGTATTTT
V gene: TRBV29-1
clone size: many
J gene: TRBJ2-3
D gene: TRBD2

CDR3 protein: CASSGPRTTTGGEETQYF
CDR3 DNA: TGTGCCAGCAGCGGGCCTAGGACTACTACGGGCGGGGAGGAGACCCAGTACTTC
V gene: TRBV2
clone size: NA
J gene: TRBJ2-5
D gene: NA

CDR3 protein: CSVWTGRHEQYF
CDR3 DNA: TGCAGCGTGTGGACAGGGAGGCACGAGCAGTACTTC
V gene: TRBV29-1
clone size: many
J gene: TRBJ2-7
D gene: TRBD1

CDR3 protein: CSARSGRSGSVVTTDTQYF
CDR3 DNA: TGCAGTGCTAGATCTGGCCGTAGCGGGTCCGTAGTAACCACAGATACGCAGTATTTT
V gene: TRBV20-1
clone size: many
J gene: TRBJ2-3
D gene: TRBD2

CDR3 protein: CASSQGGRDEQYF
CDR3 DNA: TGTGCCAGCAGTCAGGGGGGGCGGGACGAGCAGTACTTC
V gene: TRBV12-3/TRBV12-4
clone size: few
J gene: TRBJ2-7
D gene: NA

CDR3 protein: CASSLVVVGTGFYGYTF
CDR3 DNA: TGTGCCAGCAGCTTGGTCGTCGTCGGGACAGGGTTCTATGGCTACACCTTC
V gene: TRBV5-8
clone size: NA
J gene: TRBJ1-2
D gene: TRBD1

CDR3 protein: CASSNEAGAYEQYF
CDR3 DNA: TGTGCCAGTAGTAACGAGGCGGGGGCCTACGAGCAGTACTTC
V gene: TRBV19
clone size: NA
J gene: TRBJ2-7
D gene: TRBD2

CDR3 protein: CASSPDGGPGDEKLFF
CDR3 DNA: TGTGCCAGCAGTCCAGACGGTGGCCCGGGAGATGAAAAACTGTTTTTT
V gene: TRBV6-1
clone size: few
J gene: TRBJ1-4
D gene: NA

CDR3 protein: CATQPGSGGANTGELFF
CDR3 DNA: TGTGCCACCCAACCGGGATCCGGGGGGGCTAACACCGGGGAGCTGTTTTTT
V gene: TRBV12-3/TRBV12-4
clone size: few
J gene: TRBJ2-2
D gene: TRBD2

CDR3 protein: CATPGRTSDEQYF
CDR3 DNA: TGTGCCACCCCAGGGAGGACTAGCGACGAGCAGTACTTC
V gene: TRBV2
clone size: many
J gene: TRBJ2-7
D gene: TRBD2